This T cell receptor (beta chain) was retrieved from a study of T cells in Graves' hyperthyroidism and ophthalmopathy (dated by TCRdb to the late 2010s). At the level of the whole study: Peripheral blood was collected at initial diagnosis, before any treatment. To identify distinguishing TCR V-J signatures, a discovery cohort of around 100 patients was used, comprising some 43 with Graves' ophthalmopathy and under 60 with stable Graves' hyperthyroidism. Whether ophthalmopathy could be predicted prospectively was tested in an independent validation cohort made up of fewer than 20 hyperthyroidism patients plus 17 patients who later progressed to ophthalmopathy. The 95 to 100 discovery patients were randomly split 7:3 into training and test sets. In roughly six Graves' hyperthyroidism patients, the study also compared T-cell repertoires from thyroid tissue with T-cell repertoires from blood. Once sampling was done, hyperthyroidism patients were given methimazole at a starting dose of 30 mg daily, whereas ophthalmopathy patients were given high-dose intravenous methylprednisolone. The paper reports TCR Vbeta CDR3 sequencing of approximately 140 peripheral blood samples: approximately 41 ophthalmopathy, roughly 74 hyperthyroidism and around 17 progressor patients. Beyond this particular receptor, the publication reports: Most expanded thyroid clonotypes (frequency above 0.001) were also detected in blood, a finding suggesting that blood repertoires may reflect thyroid immune responses. In validation, progression to ophthalmopathy was predicted by the model with more than 65% sensitivity and 72.22% specificity, a median of about 6.8 months before onset. Sample size was not statistically predetermined, and investigators were not blinded to group allocation. A model built on a 13 V-J signature distinguished ophthalmopathy from stable hyperthyroidism, reaching roughly 88% sensitivity and 81.08% specificity in cross-validation and 80%/75% in testing.

V loses 1 base, J loses 7 bases, and the germline ends lie 11 bases apart. The germline V gene provides CDR1 SGHAT and CDR2 FQNNGV. Including the terminal cysteine and phenylalanine, the CDR3 comprises 14 residues. Of all the DNA, just the CDR3 is kept, 42 bases in frame from base 1. In the ophthalmopathy patients, disease was moderately to severely active, with a Clinical Activity Score of 3 or more, a NOSPECS grade of 4 or more, and a duration of less than 3 months. Patients with uncontrolled infections, other autoimmune diseases, pregnancy or lactation were excluded. Clinical symptoms, serum thyroxine and TRAb, thyroid ultrasound, and orbital computed tomography formed the basis for the diagnoses. PBMCs were isolated from roughly 10 ml of fresh peripheral blood by Ficoll-Paque density gradient centrifugation. Total RNA was extracted using Trizol reagent, and RNA quality was assessed on an Agilent 2100 Bioanalyzer.

This clonotype was recorded a few times. Its cognate antigen has yet to be identified. No clone much larger than this one lies a single base away; base qualities are absent. The TCR beta CDR3 regions were amplified from RNA transcripts. A first-round RT-PCR of the TCR CDR3 used the HTBI primer set with the Qiagen OneStep RT-PCR kit. Libraries were constructed in a second round of multiplex PCR, after which size selection and purification were performed. The libraries were sequenced on an Illumina HiSeq2000 using paired-end 100 bp reads. The original pipeline was this. Raw data were processed with SOAPnuke, discarding reads with adapters, uncalled bases, mean Phred below 15, or no exact constant-primer or identifier match. High-quality paired reads were merged with COPE v1.2.5, and unique nucleotide sequences were defined as clonotypes. MiTCR v1.1 was used to align clonotypes to the IMGT TRBV, TRBD and TRBJ reference segments. Only V-J combinations with frequency above 0.0001, covering 99.2% of repertoires, were analysed. The TCS score was defined as the ratio of F50 (clonal expansion) to E x V (chaos), calculated using BLOSUM62-based TCRdist between CDR3 peptides within each V-J. Welch's t-statistics and random forest reduced 500 to 650 V-J features to 10 to 15, which were used in a naive Bayes classifier (R e1071). TCRdb applied fastp at Q25 and MiXCR to the public reads, then kept only in-frame beta chains. Every CDR3 protein is listed once, alongside the most common genes and DNA of its rows. The V and J calls and clone size come from TCRdb's table, not from the authors' own analysis. This sample has 240,000 or so distinct CDR3 sequences in its table, and over 15% of those were observed once. Of the sample, around 28% falls within the top ten clones.

The sequencing sample was made of blood. Recombination connected TRBV11-2 to TRBJ2-1; the D region possibly corresponds to TRBD1 (6 bases align). The sequence was obtained from a woman aged 18 to 35 with Graves' ophthalmopathy. The nucleotide sequence is TGTGCCAGCAGCTTAGGCCCAGGGGTGAATGAGCAGTTCTTC. It translates as CASSLGPGVNEQFF.